Each of the 14 T cell receptor beta chains below was sequenced from the same sample in a study of blood T cell repertoires in COVID-19. The repertoire was sequenced with immunoSEQ multiplex PCR; TCRdb's copy has only in-frame clones and lacks some. The repertoire has over 95,000 clones, roughly 84% of them found once; the top ten carry about 7.3%. Material for sequencing was peripheral blood. These receptor sequences come from a middle-aged woman with acute or convalescent COVID-19.

J is TRBJ2-7 and V is TRBV27, with TRBD1 matching 11 bases. CDR1 MNHEY and CDR2 SMNVEV come from the germline V gene (reference sequence). The CDR3 is 16 residues long. V lost 3 bases, J lost 4 bases, and 8 bases stayed unmatched. CDR3 in DNA: TGTGCCAGCAGTTTCCGGACAGGGGGCGGGAGGTACGAGCAGTACTTC. Encoded protein: CASSFRTGGGRYEQYF.

This chain links TRBV10-3 with TRBJ2-3, with 8 bases fitting TRBD2. CDR1 and CDR2 from the germline V gene are ENHRY and SYGVKD. The trim removed 1 base at V and 1 base at J, leaving 4 bases unmatched. The CDR3 is 16 amino acids. The chain's CDR3 is CAISEYGSGGTDTQYF. CDR3 coding DNA: TGTGCCATCAGTGAGTACGGTAGCGGGGGCACAGATACGCAGTATTTT.

This sequence joins TRBV7-2 and TRBJ2-1, with 10 bases fitting TRBD1. V lost 2 bases, J lost 8 bases, and 3 bases stayed unmatched. CDR1 is SGHTA and CDR2 is FQGNSA in the germline V gene. The CDR3 is made up of 14 amino acids. The CDR3 sequence is CASSLRDRGDEQFF. The CDR3, as DNA: TGTGCCAGCAGCTTACGGGACAGGGGTGATGAGCAGTTCTTC.

This chain joins TRBV6-6 and TRBJ1-3; 8 nucleotides align to TRBD1. V lost 6 bases to trimming and J lost 0 bases; unmatched junction nucleotides: 7. Germline values: CDR1 MNHNY, CDR2 SVGAGI (reference sequence). The CDR3 consists of 16 residues. CDR3 protein: CASSPDRAGSGNTIYF. CDR3 nucleotides: TGTGCCAGCAGCCCGGACAGGGCCGGCTCTGGAAACACCATATATTTT.

The chain links TRBV6-5 to TRBJ2-1; D not resolved. This CDR3 spans 14 amino acids. Between the trimmed V and J ends, which lost 8 bases and 1 base, there was a span of 12 bases. Germline V gene data show CDR1 as MNHEY and CDR2 as SVGAGI. CDR3 residues: CASGRSSSYNEQFF. CDR3 DNA sequence: TGTGCCAGCGGAAGGAGTTCGTCCTACAATGAGCAGTTCTTC.

The chain employs TRBV5-1 and TRBJ1-5, with TRBD1 matching over 7 bases. The CDR3 consists of 15 residues. Trimming at V came to 1 base and at J to 3 bases, leaving 4 bases not matched to a gene. Germline CDR1 SGHRS, CDR2 YFSETQ. The CDR3 loop reads CASSLRGLANQPQHF. CDR3 sequence (DNA): TGCGCCAGCAGCTTGAGGGGGCTTGCCAATCAGCCCCAGCATTTT.

V and J are TRBV19 and TRBJ1-2, with no clear D. The CDR3 length is 13 residues. CDR1 LNHDA and CDR2 SQIVND come from the germline V gene (reference sequence). Trimming took off 5 bases at V and 4 bases at J, with 11 bases between the two ends. The CDR3 coding sequence is TGTGCCAGTAGTCTAGGGCGGCTCTATGGCTACACCTTC. This sequence encodes CASSLGRLYGYTF. Complete variable domain (other parts from reference TRBV19 and TRBJ1-2): DGGITQSPKYLFRKEGQNVTLSCEQNLNHDAMYWYRQDPGQGLRLIYYSQIVNDFQKGDIAEGYSVSREKKESFPLTVTSAQKNPTAFYLCASSLGRLYGYTFGSGTRLTVV.

The chain is built from TRBV10-3 and TRBJ1-4; 7 nucleotides line up with TRBD1. With 3 bases clipped from V and 7 bases from J, the junction kept 5 bases outside the gene matches. The CDR3 spans 14 residues. Germline loops: CDR1 ENHRY, CDR2 SYGVKD. The DNA for the CDR3 is TGTGCCATCAGTGAACGCCAGGGGGGTGAAAAACTGTTTTTT. It encodes CAISERQGGEKLFF.

The rearrangement joins TRBV18 to TRBJ1-1; TRBD1 aligns across 7 bases. This CDR3 has 17 residues. Germline values: CDR1 KGHSH, CDR2 LQKENI. Unmatched junction bases numbered 13, after V lost 6 bases and J lost 0 bases. CDR3 region: CASSHGQVSSMNTEAFF. DNA of the CDR3: TGTGCCAGCTCCCACGGACAGGTCTCGAGCATGAACACTGAAGCTTTCTTT.

The chain is built from TRBV9 and TRBJ2-3; 7 nucleotides match TRBD2. Per germline, CDR1 SGDLS and CDR2 YYNGEE. The CDR3 runs to 16 residues. Unmatched junction bases numbered 6, after V lost 0 bases and J lost 2 bases. CDR3 bases: TGTGCCAGCAGCGTAGAGGCTAGCGGCTACACAGATACGCAGTATTTT. The encoded protein is CASSVEASGYTDTQYF.

The V gene is TRBV2, the J gene TRBJ2-3, with D possibly being TRBD2 (5 bases). V was clipped by 3 bases and J by 3 bases, with 16 bases between them. Germline lookup yields CDR1 SNHLY and CDR2 FYNNEI. CDR3 size: 16 residues. CDR3 coding DNA: TGTGCCAGCAGTGATGAGGCGAGGCTAGCAACAGATACGCAGTATTTT. It translates to CASSDEARLATDTQYF.

The CDR3 is CTTRQGLNTEAFF. The CDR3 DNA reads TGCACCACTCGGCAGGGGTTGAACACTGAAGCTTTCTTT. This chain links TRBV29-1 with TRBJ1-1; maybe TRBD1 (6 bases). CDR1 and CDR2 from the germline V gene are SQVTM and ANQGSEA. This CDR3 is built from 13 residues.

V is TRBV5-5 and J is TRBJ2-7, with D tentatively TRBD1 (6 bases). This CDR3 is 14 amino acids long. Germline assignment: CDR1 SGHKS and CDR2 YYEKEE (reference sequence). Trimming took off 2 bases at V and 4 bases at J, with 13 bases between the two ends. The chain's CDR3 is CASSFLDRRYEQYF. For the CDR3, the DNA is TGTGCCAGCAGCTTTCTAGACAGGAGGTACGAGCAGTACTTC.

This chain uses TRBV6-1 with TRBJ1-1; D is uncertain. Looked up from germline, CDR1 is MNHNS and CDR2 is SASEGT. The CDR3 extends over 13 amino acids. The germline V and J ends were trimmed by 0 bases and 6 bases, with 8 bases remaining between them. CDR3 nucleotide sequence: TGTGCCAGCAGTGAAGCGGGAGTCCCTGAAGCTTTCTTT. This translates into CASSEAGVPEAFF.